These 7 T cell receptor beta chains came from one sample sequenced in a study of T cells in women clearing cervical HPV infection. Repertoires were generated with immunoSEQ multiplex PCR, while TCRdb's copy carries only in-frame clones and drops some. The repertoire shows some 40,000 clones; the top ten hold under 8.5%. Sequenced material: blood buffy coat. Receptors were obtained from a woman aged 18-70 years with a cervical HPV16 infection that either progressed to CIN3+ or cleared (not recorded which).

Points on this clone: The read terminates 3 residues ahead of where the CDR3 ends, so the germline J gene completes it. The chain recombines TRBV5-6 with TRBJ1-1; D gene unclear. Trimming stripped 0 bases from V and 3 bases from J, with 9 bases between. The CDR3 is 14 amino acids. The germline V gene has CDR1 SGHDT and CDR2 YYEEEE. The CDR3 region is CASSLALAYTEAFF. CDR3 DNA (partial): TGTGCCAGCAGCTTGGCCTTAGCCTACACTGAA.

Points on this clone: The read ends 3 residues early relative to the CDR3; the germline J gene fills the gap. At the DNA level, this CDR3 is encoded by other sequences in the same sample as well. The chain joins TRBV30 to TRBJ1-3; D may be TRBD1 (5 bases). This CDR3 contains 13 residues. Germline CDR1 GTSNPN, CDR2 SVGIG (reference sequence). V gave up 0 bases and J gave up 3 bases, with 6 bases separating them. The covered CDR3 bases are TGTGCCTGGAGTGTAAGGGGTGGAAACACC. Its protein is CAWSVRGGNT. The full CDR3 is CAWSVRGGNTIYF. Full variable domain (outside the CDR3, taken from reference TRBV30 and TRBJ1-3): SQTIHQWPATLVQPVGSPLSLECTVEGTSNPNLYWYRQAAGRGLQLLFYSVGIGQISSEVPQNLSASRPQDRQFILSSKKLLLSDSGFYLCAWSVRGGNTIYFGEGSWLTVV.

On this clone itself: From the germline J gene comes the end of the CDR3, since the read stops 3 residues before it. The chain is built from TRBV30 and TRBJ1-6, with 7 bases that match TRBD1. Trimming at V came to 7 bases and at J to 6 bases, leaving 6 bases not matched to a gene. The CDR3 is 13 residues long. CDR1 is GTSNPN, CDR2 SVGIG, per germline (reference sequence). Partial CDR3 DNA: TGTGCCTCTAAACAGGGGATTAATTCACCC. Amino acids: CASKQGINSP. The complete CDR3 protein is CASKQGINSPLHF.

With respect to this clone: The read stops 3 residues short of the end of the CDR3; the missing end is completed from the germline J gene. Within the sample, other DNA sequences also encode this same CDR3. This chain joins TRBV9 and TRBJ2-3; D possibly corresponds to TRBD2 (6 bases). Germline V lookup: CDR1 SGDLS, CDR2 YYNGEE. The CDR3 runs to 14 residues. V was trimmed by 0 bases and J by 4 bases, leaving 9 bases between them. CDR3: CASSVEGRPDTQYF. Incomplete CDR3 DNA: TGTGCCAGCAGCGTAGAGGGGAGGCCAGATACG.

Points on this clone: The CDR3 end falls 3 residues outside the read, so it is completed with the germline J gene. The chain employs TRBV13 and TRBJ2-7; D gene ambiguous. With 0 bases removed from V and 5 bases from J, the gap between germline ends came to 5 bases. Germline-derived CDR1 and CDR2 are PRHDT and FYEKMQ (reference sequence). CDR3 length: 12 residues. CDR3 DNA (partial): TGTGCCAGCAGCTTAGGCGAGGACGAG. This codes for CASSLGEDE. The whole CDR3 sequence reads CASSLGEDEQYF.

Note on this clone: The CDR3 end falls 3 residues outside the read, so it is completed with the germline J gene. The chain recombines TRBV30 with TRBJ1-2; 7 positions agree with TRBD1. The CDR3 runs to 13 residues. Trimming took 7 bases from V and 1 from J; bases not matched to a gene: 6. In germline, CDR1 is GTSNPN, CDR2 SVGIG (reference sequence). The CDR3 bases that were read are TGTGCCTCCCGACAGGGCCTTAACTATGGC. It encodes CASRQGLNYG. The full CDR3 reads CASRQGLNYGYTF. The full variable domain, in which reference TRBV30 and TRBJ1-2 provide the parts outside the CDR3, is SQTIHQWPATLVQPVGSPLSLECTVEGTSNPNLYWYRQAAGRGLQLLFYSVGIGQISSEVPQNLSASRPQDRQFILSSKKLLLSDSGFYLCASRQGLNYGYTFGSGTRLTVV.

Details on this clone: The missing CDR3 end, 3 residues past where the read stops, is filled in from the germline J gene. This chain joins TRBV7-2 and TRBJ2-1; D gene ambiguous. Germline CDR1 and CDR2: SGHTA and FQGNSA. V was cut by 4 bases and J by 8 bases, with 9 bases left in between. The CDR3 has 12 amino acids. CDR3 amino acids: CASSYQGYEQFF. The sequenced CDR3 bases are TGTGCCAGCAGCTACCAAGGGTATGAG.